This T cell receptor beta chain appears in the sequencing data of a study of beta chain features in type 1 diabetes. Every isolated RNA sample was fully reverse transcribed, so sequencing captured expressed TCRB transcripts. Sequenced naive, central memory and regulatory T cell samples produced an average of approximately 3.8 million reads. Sequencing used immunoSEQ multiplex PCR; TCRdb keeps in-frame clones, though not all of them. The table includes a few hundred thousand clones, about 23% detected once. The sample holds a few counts of this clone. The antigen is not known. One heparinised blood draw, averaging around 0.12 L, came from each donor. Sorting based on CD45RO/CCR7/CD25/CD127/CD95/CD27 separated CD4+ naive, central memory, regulatory and stem cell-like memory cells. General study points: Type 1 diabetes patients had moderately but significantly shorter TCRB CDR3s in all four CD4+ subsets. No resolution was reached here on whether HLA type influences TCRB rearrangement.

This CDR3 region has 16 residues. Unmatched junction bases numbered 11, after V lost 5 bases and J lost 5 bases. Germline V gives CDR1 MDHEN, CDR2 SYDVKM. The chain combines TRBV28 with TRBJ1-2, with 10 positions matching TRBD1. This clonotype was obtained from a woman in her twenties or thirties with type 1 diabetes. Specimen: naive CD4+ T cells from blood. The CDR3 is CASSPSGTGDRYGYTF. The CDR3 nucleotides are TGTGCCAGCAGTCCCTCCGGGACAGGGGATCGGTATGGCTACACCTTC.